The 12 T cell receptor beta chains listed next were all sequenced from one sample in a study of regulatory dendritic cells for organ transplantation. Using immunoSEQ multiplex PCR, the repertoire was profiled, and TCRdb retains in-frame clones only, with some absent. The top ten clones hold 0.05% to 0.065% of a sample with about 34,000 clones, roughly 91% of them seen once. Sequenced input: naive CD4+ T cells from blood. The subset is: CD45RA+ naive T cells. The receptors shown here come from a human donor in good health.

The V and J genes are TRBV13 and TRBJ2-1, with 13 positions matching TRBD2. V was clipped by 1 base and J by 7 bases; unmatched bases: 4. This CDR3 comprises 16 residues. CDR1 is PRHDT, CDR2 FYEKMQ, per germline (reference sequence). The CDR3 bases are TGTGCCAGCAGCTTAGTCGGGACTAGCGGGATAAATGAGCAGTTCTTC. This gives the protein CASSLVGTSGINEQFF.

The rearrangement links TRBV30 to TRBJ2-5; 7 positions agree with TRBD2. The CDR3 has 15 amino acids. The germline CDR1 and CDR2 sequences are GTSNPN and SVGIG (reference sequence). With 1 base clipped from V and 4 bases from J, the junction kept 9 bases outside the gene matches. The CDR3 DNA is TGTGCCTGGAGTGCTAGCGGCTCGGTGACAGAGACCCAGTACTTC. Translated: CAWSASGSVTETQYF.

CDR3 sequence: CSVARQETQYF. CDR3 sequence (DNA): TGCAGCGTTGCCAGGCAAGAGACCCAGTACTTC. The genes are TRBV29-1 and TRBJ2-5, with D unresolved. The germline V gene has CDR1 SQVTM and CDR2 ANQGSEA. The CDR3 has 11 residues. V lost 4 bases, J lost 2 bases, and 5 bases lay in between.

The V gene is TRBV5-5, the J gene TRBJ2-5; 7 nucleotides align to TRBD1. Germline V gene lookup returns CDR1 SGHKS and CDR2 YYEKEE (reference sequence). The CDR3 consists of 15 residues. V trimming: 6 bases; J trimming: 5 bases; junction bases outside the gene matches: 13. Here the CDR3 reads CASTSDRFVGETQYF. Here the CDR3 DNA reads TGTGCCAGCACTTCGGACAGGTTCGTGGGTGAGACCCAGTACTTC.

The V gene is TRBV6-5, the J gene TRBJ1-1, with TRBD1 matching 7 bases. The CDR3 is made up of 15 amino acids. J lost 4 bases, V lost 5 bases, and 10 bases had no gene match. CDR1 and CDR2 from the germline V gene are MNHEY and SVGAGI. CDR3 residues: CASSNNRGVRTEAFF. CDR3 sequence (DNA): TGTGCCAGCAGTAATAACAGGGGAGTTCGCACTGAAGCTTTCTTT.

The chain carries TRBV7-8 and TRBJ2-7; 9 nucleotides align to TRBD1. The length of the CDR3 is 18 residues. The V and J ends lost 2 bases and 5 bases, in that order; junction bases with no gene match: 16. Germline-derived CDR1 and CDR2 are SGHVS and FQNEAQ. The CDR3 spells CASSLWTRFTGGQDEQYF. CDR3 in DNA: TGTGCCAGCAGCTTATGGACTAGGTTTACAGGGGGCCAGGACGAGCAGTACTTC.

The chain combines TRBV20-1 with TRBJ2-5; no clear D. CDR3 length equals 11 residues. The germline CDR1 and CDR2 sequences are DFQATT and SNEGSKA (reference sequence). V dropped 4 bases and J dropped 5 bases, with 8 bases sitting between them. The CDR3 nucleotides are TGCAGTGCTATGATCAGGGAGACCCAGTACTTC. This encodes CSAMIRETQYF.

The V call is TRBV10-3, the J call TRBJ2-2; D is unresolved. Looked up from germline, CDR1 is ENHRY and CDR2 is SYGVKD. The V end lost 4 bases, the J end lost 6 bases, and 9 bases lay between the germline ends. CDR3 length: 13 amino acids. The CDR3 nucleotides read TGTGCCATCAGTGTCGGGCTCTCCGGGGAGCTGTTTTTT. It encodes CAISVGLSGELFF.

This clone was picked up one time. CDR3 protein: CASRPGLAVYNEQFF. DNA of the CDR3: TGTGCCAGCAGACCGGGACTAGCGGTCTACAATGAGCAGTTCTTC. The chain has TRBV6-5 and TRBJ2-1; 11 nucleotides align to TRBD2. The CDR3 covers 15 residues. Trimming took 6 bases from V and 3 from J; bases not matched to a gene: 4. Looked up from germline, CDR1 is MNHEY and CDR2 is SVGAGI.

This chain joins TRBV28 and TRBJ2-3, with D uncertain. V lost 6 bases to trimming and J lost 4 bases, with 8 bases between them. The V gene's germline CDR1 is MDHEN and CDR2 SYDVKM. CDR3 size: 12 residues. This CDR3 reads CASSPTPDTQYF. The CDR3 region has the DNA TGTGCCAGCAGCCCGACCCCAGATACGCAGTATTTT.

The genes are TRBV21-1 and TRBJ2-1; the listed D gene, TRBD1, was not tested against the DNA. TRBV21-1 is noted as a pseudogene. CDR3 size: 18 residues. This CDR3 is CASSKVHVQGGSYNEQFF. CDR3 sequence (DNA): TGTGCCAGCAGCAAAGTACATGTACAGGGGGGGTCCTACAATGAGCAGTTCTTC.

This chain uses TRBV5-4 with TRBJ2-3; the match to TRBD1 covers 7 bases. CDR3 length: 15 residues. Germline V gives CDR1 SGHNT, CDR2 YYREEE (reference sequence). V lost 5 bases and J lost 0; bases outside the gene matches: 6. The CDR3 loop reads CASRAGTASTDTQYF. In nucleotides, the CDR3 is TGTGCCAGCAGGGCCGGGACAGCCAGCACAGATACGCAGTATTTT.